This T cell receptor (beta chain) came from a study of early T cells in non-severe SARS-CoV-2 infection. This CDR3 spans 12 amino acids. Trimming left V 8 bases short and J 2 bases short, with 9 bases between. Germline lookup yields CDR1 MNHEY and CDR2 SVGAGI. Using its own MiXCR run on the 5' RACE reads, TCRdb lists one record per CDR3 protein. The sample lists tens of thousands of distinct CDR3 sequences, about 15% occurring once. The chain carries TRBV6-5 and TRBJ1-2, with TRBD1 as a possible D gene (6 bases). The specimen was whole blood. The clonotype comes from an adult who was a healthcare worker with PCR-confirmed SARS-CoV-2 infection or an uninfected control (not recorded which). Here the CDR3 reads CASRDRNYGYTF. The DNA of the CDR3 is TGTGCCAGCCGTGACAGGAACTATGGCTACACCTTC.